This T cell receptor (beta chain) was obtained from a study of somatic mutations in cytotoxic T cells in rheumatoid arthritis. For the study at large: In some cases, T-cell populations stained with V beta antibodies were flow-sorted at nearly 100% purity, and these included V beta1+ cells sequenced for TCRB.

Clones were sequenced by immunoSEQ multiplex PCR, and TCRdb holds only the in-frame ones, with some missing. This sample has about 8,600 clones, with approximately 71% found just once. This CDR3 has 16 amino acids. The trim removed 0 bases at V and 4 bases at J, leaving 7 bases unmatched. CDR1 and CDR2 (germline): LGHNA, YNFKEQ. The rearrangement links TRBV4-2 to TRBJ2-7, with TRBD2 matching 9 bases. The source material was CD8+ T cells sorted from blood. The clonotype originates from a woman aged 45-60 years in good health. The CDR3: CASSQDWRGGSYEQYF. CDR3 sequence (DNA): TGTGCCAGCAGCCAAGATTGGCGGGGGGGCTCATACGAGCAGTACTTC.